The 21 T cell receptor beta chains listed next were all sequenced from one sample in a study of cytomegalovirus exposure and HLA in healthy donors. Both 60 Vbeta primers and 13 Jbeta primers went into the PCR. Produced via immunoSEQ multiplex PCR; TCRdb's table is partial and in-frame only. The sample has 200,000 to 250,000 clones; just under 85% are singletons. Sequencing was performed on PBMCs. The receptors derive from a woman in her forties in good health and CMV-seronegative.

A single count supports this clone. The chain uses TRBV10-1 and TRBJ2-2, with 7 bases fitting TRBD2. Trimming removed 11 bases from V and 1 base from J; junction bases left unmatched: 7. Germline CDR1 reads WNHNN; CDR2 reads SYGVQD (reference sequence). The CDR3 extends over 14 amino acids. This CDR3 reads CARGEDKNTGELFF. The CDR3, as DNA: TGCGCCCGGGGGGAGGATAAGAACACCGGGGAGCTGTTTTTT.

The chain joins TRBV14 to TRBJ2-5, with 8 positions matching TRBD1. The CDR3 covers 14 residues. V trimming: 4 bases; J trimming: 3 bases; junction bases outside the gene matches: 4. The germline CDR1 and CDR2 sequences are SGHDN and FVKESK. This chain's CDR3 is CASSRSTGEETQYF. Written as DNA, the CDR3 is TGTGCCAGCAGCCGATCGACAGGGGAAGAGACCCAGTACTTC.

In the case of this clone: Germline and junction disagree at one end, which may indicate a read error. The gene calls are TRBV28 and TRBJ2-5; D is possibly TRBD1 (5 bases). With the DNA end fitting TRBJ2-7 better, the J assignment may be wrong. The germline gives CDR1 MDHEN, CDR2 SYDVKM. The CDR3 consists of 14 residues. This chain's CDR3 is CANSPRAGSYEQYF. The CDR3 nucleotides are TGTGCCAACAGTCCCCGTGCAGGGTCCTACGAGCAGTACTTC.

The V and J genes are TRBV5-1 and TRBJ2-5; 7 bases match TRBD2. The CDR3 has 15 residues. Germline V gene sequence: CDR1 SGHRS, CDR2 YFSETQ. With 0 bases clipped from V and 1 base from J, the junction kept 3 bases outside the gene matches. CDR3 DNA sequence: TGCGCCAGCAGCTTGGTGTCGGGGGGCCAAGAGACCCAGTACTTC. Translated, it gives CASSLVSGGQETQYF.

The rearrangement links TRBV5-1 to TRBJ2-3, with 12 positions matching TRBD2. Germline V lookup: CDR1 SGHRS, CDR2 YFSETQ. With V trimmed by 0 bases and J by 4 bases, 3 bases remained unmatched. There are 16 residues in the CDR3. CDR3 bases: TGCGCCAGCAGCTTGGTGGCTAGCGGGGGGGCAGATACGCAGTATTTT. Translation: CASSLVASGGADTQYF.

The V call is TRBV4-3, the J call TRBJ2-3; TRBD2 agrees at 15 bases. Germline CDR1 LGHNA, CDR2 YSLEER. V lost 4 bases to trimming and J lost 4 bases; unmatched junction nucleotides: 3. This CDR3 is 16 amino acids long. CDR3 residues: CASSLGLAGGPDTQYF. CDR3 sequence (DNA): TGCGCCAGCAGCCTCGGACTAGCGGGGGGGCCAGATACGCAGTATTTT.

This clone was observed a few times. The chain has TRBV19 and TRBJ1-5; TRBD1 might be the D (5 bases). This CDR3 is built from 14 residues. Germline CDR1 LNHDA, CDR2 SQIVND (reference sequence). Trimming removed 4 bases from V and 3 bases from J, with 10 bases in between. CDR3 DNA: TGTGCCAGTAGTACGGGACTGATCAATCAGCCCCAGCATTTT. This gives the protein CASSTGLINQPQHF.

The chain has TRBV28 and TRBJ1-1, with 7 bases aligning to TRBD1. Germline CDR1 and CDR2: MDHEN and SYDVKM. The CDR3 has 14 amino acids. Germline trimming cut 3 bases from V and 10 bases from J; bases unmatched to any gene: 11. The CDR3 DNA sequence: TGTGCCAGCAGTTTCCTAGGGGGCGGAGGTCTAGCTTTCTTT. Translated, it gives CASSFLGGGGLAFF.

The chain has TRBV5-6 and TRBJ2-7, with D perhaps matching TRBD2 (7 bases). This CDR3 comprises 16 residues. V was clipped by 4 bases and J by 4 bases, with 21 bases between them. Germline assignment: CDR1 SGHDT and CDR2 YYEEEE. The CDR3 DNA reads TGTGCCAGCAGCCCCGGTGGGGGGGCGCCTATGTACGAGCAGTACTTC. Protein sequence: CASSPGGGAPMYEQYF. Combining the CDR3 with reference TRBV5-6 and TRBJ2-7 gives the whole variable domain DAGVTQSPTHLIKTRGQQVTLRCSPKSGHDTVSWYQQALGQGPQFIFQYYEEEERQRGNFPDRFSGHQFPNYSSELNVNALLLGDSALYLCASSPGGGAPMYEQYFGPGTRLTVT.

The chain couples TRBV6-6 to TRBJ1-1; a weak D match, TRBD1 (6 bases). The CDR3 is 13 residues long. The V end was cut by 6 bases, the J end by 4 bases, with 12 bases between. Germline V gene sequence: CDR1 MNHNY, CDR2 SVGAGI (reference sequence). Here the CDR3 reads CASRAGGSTEAFF. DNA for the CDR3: TGTGCCAGCAGGGCGGGGGGCAGCACTGAAGCTTTCTTT.

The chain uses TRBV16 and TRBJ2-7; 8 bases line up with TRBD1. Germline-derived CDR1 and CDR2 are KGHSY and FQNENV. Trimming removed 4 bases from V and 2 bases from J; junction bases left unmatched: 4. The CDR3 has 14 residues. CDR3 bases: TGTGCCAGCAGCCGCGGGACAGGAGCCTACGAGCAGTACTTC. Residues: CASSRGTGAYEQYF.

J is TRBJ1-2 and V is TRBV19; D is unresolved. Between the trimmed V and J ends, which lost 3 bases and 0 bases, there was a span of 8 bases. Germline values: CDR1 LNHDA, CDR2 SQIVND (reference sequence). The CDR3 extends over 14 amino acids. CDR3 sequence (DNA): TGTGCCAGTAGTATCAGTCAGACTAACTATGGCTACACCTTC. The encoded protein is CASSISQTNYGYTF.

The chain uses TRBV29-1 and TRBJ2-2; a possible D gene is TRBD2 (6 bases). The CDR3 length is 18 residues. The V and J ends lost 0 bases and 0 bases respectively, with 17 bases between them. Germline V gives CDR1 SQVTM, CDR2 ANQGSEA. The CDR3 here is CSVEDESRGPANTGELFF. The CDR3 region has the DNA TGCAGCGTTGAAGATGAATCGCGGGGACCCGCGAACACCGGGGAGCTGTTTTTT.

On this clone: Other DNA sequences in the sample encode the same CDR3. The CDR3 is CASSHDPQGQSTDTQYF. The CDR3, as DNA: TGTGCCAGCAGTCACGACCCACAGGGACAAAGTACAGATACGCAGTATTTT. The rearrangement uses TRBV2 and TRBJ2-3, with a possible D match to TRBD1 (6 bases). CDR3 length: 17 residues. Deletions cut 5 bases from V and 3 bases from J, with 21 bases between. The germline V gene has CDR1 SNHLY and CDR2 FYNNEI.

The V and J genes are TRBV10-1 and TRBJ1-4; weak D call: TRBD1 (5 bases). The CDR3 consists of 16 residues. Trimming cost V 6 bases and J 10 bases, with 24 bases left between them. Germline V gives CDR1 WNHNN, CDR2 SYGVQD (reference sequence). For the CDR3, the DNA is TGCGCCAGCAGGGACACTTCGTTCCGCAAGGAAGGAAAACTGTTTTTT. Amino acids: CASRDTSFRKEGKLFF.

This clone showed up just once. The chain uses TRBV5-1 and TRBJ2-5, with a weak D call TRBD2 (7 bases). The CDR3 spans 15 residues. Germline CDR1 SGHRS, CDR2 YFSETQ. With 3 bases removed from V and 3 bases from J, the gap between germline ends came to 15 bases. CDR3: CASSSRGGGEETQYF. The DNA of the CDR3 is TGCGCCAGCAGCTCACGAGGGGGGGGAGAAGAGACCCAGTACTTC.

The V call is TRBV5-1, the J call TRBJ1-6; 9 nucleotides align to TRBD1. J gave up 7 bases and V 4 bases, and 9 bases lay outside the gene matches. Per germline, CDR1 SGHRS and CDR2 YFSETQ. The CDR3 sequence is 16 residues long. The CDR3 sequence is CASSERTGADNSPLHF. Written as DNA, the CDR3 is TGCGCCAGCAGCGAACGGACAGGGGCCGACAATTCACCCCTCCACTTT.

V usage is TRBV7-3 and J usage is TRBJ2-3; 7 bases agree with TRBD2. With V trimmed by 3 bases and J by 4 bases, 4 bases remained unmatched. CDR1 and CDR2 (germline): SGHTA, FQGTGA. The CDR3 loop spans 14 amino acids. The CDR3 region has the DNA TGTGCCAGCAGCTTCGGGACTATAGCAGATACGCAGTATTTT. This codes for CASSFGTIADTQYF.

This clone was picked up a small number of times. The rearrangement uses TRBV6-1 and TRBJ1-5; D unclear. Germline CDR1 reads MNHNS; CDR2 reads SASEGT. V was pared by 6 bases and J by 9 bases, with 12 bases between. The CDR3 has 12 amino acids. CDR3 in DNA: TGTGCCAGCAGCTACGACCCAGGGCCCCAGCATTTT. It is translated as CASSYDPGPQHF.

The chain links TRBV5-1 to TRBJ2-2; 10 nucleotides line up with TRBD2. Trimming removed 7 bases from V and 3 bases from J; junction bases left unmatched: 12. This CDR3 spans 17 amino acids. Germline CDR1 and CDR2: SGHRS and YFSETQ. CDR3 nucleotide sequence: TGCGCCAGCGCCCGACCCAAGCGGGGGGGCGACACCGGGGAGCTGTTTTTT. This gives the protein CASARPKRGGDTGELFF.

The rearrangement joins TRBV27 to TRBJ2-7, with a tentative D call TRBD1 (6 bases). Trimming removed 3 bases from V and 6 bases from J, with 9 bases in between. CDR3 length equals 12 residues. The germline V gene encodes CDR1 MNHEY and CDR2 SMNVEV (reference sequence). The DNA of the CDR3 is TGTGCCAGCAGTTTCTGGGGGCGCGAGCAGTACTTC. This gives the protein CASSFWGREQYF.